This TCR beta chain was captured in a study of CD8 T cells in Susac syndrome. An input of roughly 0.5 to 1 ug of RNA was subjected to reverse transcription using random hexamers. The TCR beta CDR3 was amplified by immunoSEQ multiplex PCR across 54 Vbeta, 13 Jbeta. Each CDR3 protein is one row after TCRdb ran MiXCR on the immunoSEQ multiplex PCR reads. The sample carries 150,000 to 200,000 distinct CDR3 sequences, over 85% recorded once. This CDR3 comprises 14 residues. Per the germline V gene, CDR1 is SGHTA and CDR2 is FQGNSA. V shed 6 bases and J shed 8 bases, with 17 bases lying between them. TCR beta from blood CD8+ and CD4+ T cells was sequenced. As controls, healthy donors matched for age and sex were used. Negative isolation yielded CD8+ and CD4+ T cells; FACS enriched TEMRA cells.

This TCR was recovered from a human donor in good health. Specimen: CD4+ T cells from PBMCs. The chain has TRBV7-2 and TRBJ2-1; D is possibly TRBD2 (6 bases). The chain's CDR3 is CASRRDSGVDEQFF. The DNA for the CDR3 is TGTGCCAGCAGGAGGGACTCGGGGGTGGATGAGCAGTTCTTC. Based on the CDR3 plus reference TRBV7-2 and TRBJ2-1, the full variable domain is GAGVSQSPSNKVTEKGKDVELRCDPISGHTALYWYRQSLGQGLEFLIYFQGNSAPDKSGLPSDRFSAERTGGSVSTLTIQRTQQEDSAVYLCASRRDSGVDEQFFGPGTRLTVL.